The 5 T cell receptor beta chains below all came from one sample that was sequenced in a study of cytomegalovirus exposure and HLA in healthy donors. Vbeta (60) and Jbeta (13) primers were used in the PCR. Method: immunoSEQ multiplex PCR; TCRdb's copy keeps in-frame clones and lacks some. This table has roughly 97,000 clones, over 60% appearing once. Sequencing was carried out using PBMCs. The receptors were gathered from a young woman in good health and CMV-seropositive.

The chain carries TRBV6-1 and TRBJ1-4, with 10 bases matching TRBD1. The trim removed 4 bases at V and 7 bases at J, leaving 3 bases unmatched. The CDR3 covers 14 residues. Per the germline V gene, CDR1 is MNHNS and CDR2 is SASEGT. The CDR3 sequence is CASSGQGALEKLFF. The CDR3 DNA reads as TGTGCCAGCAGTGGACAGGGGGCTCTTGAAAAACTGTTTTTT.

This clone was seen a few times. The chain carries TRBV4-1 and TRBJ1-4, with TRBD1 matching 7 bases. V shed 1 base, J shed 4 bases, and the junction held 3 bases outside the gene matches. This CDR3 has 15 residues. The V gene's germline CDR1 is MGHRA and CDR2 YSYEKL. The CDR3 protein is CASSQAGQYNEKLFF. The CDR3 coding sequence is TGCGCCAGCAGCCAAGCGGGACAGTATAATGAAAAACTGTTTTTT.

The rearrangement joins TRBV5-5 to TRBJ2-1; D is ambiguous. The V end lost 1 base, the J end lost 3 bases, and 11 bases lay between the germline ends. Germline V CDR1 and CDR2: SGHKS, YYEKEE (reference sequence). The CDR3 spans 15 residues. The CDR3, as DNA: TGTGCCAGCAGCTTGAGTGGTAGTTACTACAATGAGCAGTTCTTC. Translating gives CASSLSGSYYNEQFF.

The chain is built from TRBV27 and TRBJ2-1; D is unresolved. This CDR3 is 13 amino acids long. Germline CDR1 reads MNHEY; CDR2 reads SMNVEV (reference sequence). Trimming left V 3 bases short and J 7 bases short, with 10 bases between. The CDR3 coding sequence is TGTGCCAGCAGTTTGTCCCCCAGGAATGAGCAGTTCTTC. This encodes CASSLSPRNEQFF.

The gene calls are TRBV11-2 and TRBJ1-1; no reliable D call. The germline V gene encodes CDR1 SGHAT and CDR2 FQNNGV. The CDR3 spans 13 residues. The germline V and J ends were trimmed by 3 bases and 4 bases, with 9 bases remaining between them. The CDR3: CASSFWEATEAFF. The CDR3 DNA sequence: TGTGCCAGCAGCTTTTGGGAGGCCACTGAAGCTTTCTTT.